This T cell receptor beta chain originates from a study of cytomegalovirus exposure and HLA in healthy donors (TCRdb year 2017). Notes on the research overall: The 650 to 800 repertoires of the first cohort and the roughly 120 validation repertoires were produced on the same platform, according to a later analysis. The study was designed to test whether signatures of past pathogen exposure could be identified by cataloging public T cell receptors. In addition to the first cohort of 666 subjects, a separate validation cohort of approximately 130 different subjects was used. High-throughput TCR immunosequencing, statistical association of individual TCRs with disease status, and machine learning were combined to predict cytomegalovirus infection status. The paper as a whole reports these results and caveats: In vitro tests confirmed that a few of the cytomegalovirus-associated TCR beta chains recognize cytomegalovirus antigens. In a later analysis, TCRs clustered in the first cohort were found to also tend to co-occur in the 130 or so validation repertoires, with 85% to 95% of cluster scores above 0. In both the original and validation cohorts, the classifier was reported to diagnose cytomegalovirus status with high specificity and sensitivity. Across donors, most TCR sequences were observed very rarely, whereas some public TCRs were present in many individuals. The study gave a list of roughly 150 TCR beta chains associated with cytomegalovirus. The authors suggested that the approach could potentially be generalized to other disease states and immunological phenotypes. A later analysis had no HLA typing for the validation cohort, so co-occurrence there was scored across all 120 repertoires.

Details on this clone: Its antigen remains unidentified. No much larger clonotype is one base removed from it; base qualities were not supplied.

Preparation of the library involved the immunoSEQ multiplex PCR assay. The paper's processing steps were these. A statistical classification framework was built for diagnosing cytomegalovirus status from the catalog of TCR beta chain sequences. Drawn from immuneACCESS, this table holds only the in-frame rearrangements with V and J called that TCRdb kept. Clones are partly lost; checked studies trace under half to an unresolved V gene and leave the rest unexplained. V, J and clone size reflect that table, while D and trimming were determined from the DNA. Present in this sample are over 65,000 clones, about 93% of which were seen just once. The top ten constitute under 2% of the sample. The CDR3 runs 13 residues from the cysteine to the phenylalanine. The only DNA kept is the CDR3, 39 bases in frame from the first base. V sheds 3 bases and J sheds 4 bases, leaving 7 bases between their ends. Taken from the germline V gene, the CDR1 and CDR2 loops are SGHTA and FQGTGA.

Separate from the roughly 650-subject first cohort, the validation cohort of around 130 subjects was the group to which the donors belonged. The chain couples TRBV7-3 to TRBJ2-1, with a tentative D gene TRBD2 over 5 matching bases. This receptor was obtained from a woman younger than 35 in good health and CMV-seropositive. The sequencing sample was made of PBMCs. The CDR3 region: CASSFTRYNEQFF. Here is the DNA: TGTGCCAGCAGCTTTACTAGATACAATGAGCAGTTCTTC.